This TCR beta chain was profiled in a study of T cell responses to AZD1222 COVID-19 vaccine. At the level of the study: Researchers grouped second doses given at about 4 or about 12 weeks into one pool.

The repertoire was sequenced with immunoSEQ multiplex PCR; TCRdb's copy has only in-frame clones and lacks some. The sample has 100,000 or so clones; about 90% are singletons. After removal of 4 bases from V and 7 bases from J, the junction contained 7 bases not matched to a gene. This CDR3 spans 14 amino acids. Germline lookup yields CDR1 LNHDA and CDR2 SQIVND (reference sequence). V is TRBV19 and J is TRBJ1-5, with 7 positions matching TRBD1. The material was peripheral blood, obtained on day 0 of AZD1222 vaccination. This TCR came from an adult in good health. The CDR3 nucleotides read TGTGCCAGTAGTAACACAGGGGTCGACCAGCCCCAGCATTTT. It translates to CASSNTGVDQPQHF.